Below, 27 T cell receptor beta chains from the same sample are listed, as sequenced in a study of CXCR3-negative and CXCR3-positive naive CD8 T cells (dated by TCRdb to about 2019). What the authors observed across the whole study: TRB CDR3s from CXCR3-positive naive cells showed higher hydrophobicity (lower Kidera factor 4), lower energy, and higher strength and volume indices than CXCR3-negative naive cells.

Reads for this sample came from a NextSeq 550. The Human TCR Profiling Kit (MiLaboratory) was used to make UMI-labeled 5' RACE TRB cDNA libraries. The reads, reprocessed by TCRdb, yield one row per CDR3 protein sequence and no DNA. For this sample, the table gives roughly 110,000 distinct CDR3 sequences. The leading ten clones occupy approximately 0.36% of the sample. These TCRs are of unknown antigen specificity. Input material: naive CXCR3+ CD8+ T cells from blood. According to the study, the label for this sample's cell subset or site signals: CD45RO-CCR7+CD27+CD95- naive CD8+ T cells expressing CXCR3 (TNR3+). These receptors were obtained from a human donor in good health. Some clones in this sample may be carry-over from other donors' samples.

The chain couples TRBV12-3 or TRBV12-4 to TRBJ2-1; there is no DNA to check the TCRdb D call of TRBD2. The CDR3 extends over 15 amino acids. CDR3 amino acids: CASSLELAGGGEQFF.

This chain uses TRBV9 with TRBJ1-1; there is no DNA to check the TCRdb D call of TRBD1. The CDR3 has 17 residues. The germline CDR1 and CDR2 sequences are SGDLS and YYNGEE. CDR3 region: CASSVGQGVPMNTEAFF.

J is TRBJ1-4 and V is TRBV12-3 or TRBV12-4. The CDR3 totals 15 residues. The CDR3 loop reads CASSLSGTSNEKLFF.

The CDR3: CASSLSTRAVYEQYF. This rearrangement joins TRBV28 to TRBJ2-7; the TRBD2 assignment by TCRdb is unverifiable without DNA. CDR1 and CDR2 (germline): MDHEN, SYDVKM. This CDR3 has 15 residues. The full variable domain, rest sourced from reference TRBV28 and TRBJ2-7, is DVKVTQSSRYLVKRTGEKVFLECVQDMDHENMFWYRQDPGLGLRLIYFSYDVKMKEKGDIPEGYSVSREKKERFSLILESASTNQTSMYLCASSLSTRAVYEQYFGPGTRLTVT.

The V call is TRBV7-2, the J call TRBJ2-7; no DNA is available, so the TRBD1 call from TCRdb remains unchecked. The CDR3 is 13 residues long. Germline CDR1 reads SGHTA; CDR2 reads FQGNSA. CDR3 loop: CATTPGGLGEQYF. Full variable domain (missing parts from reference TRBV7-2 and TRBJ2-7): GAGVSQSPSNKVTEKGKDVELRCDPISGHTALYWYRQSLGQGLEFLIYFQGNSAPDKSGLPSDRFSAERTGGSVSTLTIQRTQQEDSAVYLCATTPGGLGEQYFGPGTRLTVT.

The chain joins TRBV15 to TRBJ2-7; TCRdb lists TRBD2, though no DNA is available to test this call. This CDR3 is 15 amino acids long. Germline CDR1 LNHNV, CDR2 YYDKDF (reference sequence). Here the CDR3 reads CATSRTSGGPYEQYF.

The rearrangement joins TRBV6-2 or TRBV6-3 to TRBJ2-4; absent DNA, TCRdb's TRBD1 call cannot be checked. The CDR3 length is 13 residues. CDR1 is MNHEY and CDR2 is SVGEGT in the germline V gene. The CDR3 spells CASSPVRAGIQYF.

The V and J genes are TRBV7-2 and TRBJ1-2; TCRdb reports TRBD1, a call that lacks DNA to check it against. The CDR3 covers 16 residues. Germline CDR1 SGHTA, CDR2 FQGNSA. This chain's CDR3 is CASSSVDRSWDYGYTF.

The chain is built from TRBV27 and TRBJ2-3; TCRdb returns TRBD2, unconfirmable since there is no DNA. Per germline, CDR1 MNHEY and CDR2 SMNVEV (reference sequence). This CDR3 contains 15 residues. The CDR3: CASSSFGALTDTQYF.

The CDR3 loop reads CAISTNNEQFF. The chain links TRBV10-3 to TRBJ2-1. The CDR3 runs to 11 residues. Germline CDR1 reads ENHRY; CDR2 reads SYGVKD.

This chain links TRBV11-2 with TRBJ2-5; TCRdb indicates TRBD1, and absent DNA this call remains unverified. The V gene's germline CDR1 is SGHAT and CDR2 FQNNGV. CDR3 size: 14 residues. CDR3 amino acids: CASSYLWGTETQYF.

The rearrangement links TRBV6-6 to TRBJ2-3; as DNA is missing, the TRBD1 call by TCRdb cannot be tested. The CDR3 loop spans 15 amino acids. The germline V gene encodes CDR1 MNHNY and CDR2 SVGAGI (reference sequence). The CDR3 sequence: CASSGGRVQTDTQYF.

The chain uses TRBV12-3 or TRBV12-4 and TRBJ2-4; the TRBD2 assignment by TCRdb is unverifiable without DNA. The CDR3 contains 13 residues. The CDR3 loop reads CASSAGGKNIQYF.

The chain uses TRBV20-1 and TRBJ2-7. There are 11 residues in the CDR3. CDR1 and CDR2 from the germline V gene are DFQATT and SNEGSKA (reference sequence). CDR3 protein: CSASFSYEQYF.

J is TRBJ1-6 and V is TRBV5-1. CDR1 and CDR2 from the germline V gene are SGHRS and YFSETQ. This CDR3 spans 15 amino acids. CDR3: CASSLDRDLNSPLHF.

V is TRBV28 and J is TRBJ1-5; TCRdb names TRBD1, which stays unverified in the absence of DNA. This CDR3 has 17 amino acids. Per germline, CDR1 MDHEN and CDR2 SYDVKM. CDR3 sequence: CAGRTDRELLGNQPQHF. The complete variable domain, with remaining parts taken from reference TRBV28 and TRBJ1-5, reads DVKVTQSSRYLVKRTGEKVFLECVQDMDHENMFWYRQDPGLGLRLIYFSYDVKMKEKGDIPEGYSVSREKKERFSLILESASTNQTSMYLCAGRTDRELLGNQPQHFGDGTRLSIL.

The chain couples TRBV7-9 to TRBJ2-1; as DNA is missing, the TRBD1 call by TCRdb cannot be tested. The germline V gene encodes CDR1 SEHNR and CDR2 FQNEAQ (reference sequence). This CDR3 spans 16 amino acids. CDR3: CASFQLDAPQDNEQFF.

The V gene is TRBV7-9, the J gene TRBJ2-1; as DNA is missing, the TRBD2 call by TCRdb cannot be tested. CDR1 and CDR2 (germline): SEHNR, FQNEAQ (reference sequence). This CDR3 is built from 15 residues. This CDR3 is CASRPGTRFNNEQFF.

The rearrangement uses TRBV28 and TRBJ2-7; the TCRdb D gene call, TRBD2, has no DNA to confirm it. The CDR3 loop spans 13 amino acids. Germline CDR1 MDHEN, CDR2 SYDVKM. The CDR3 reads CASSFLLDYEQYF.

The rearrangement uses TRBV19 and TRBJ1-1. CDR1 LNHDA and CDR2 SQIVND come from the germline V gene (reference sequence). This CDR3 comprises 14 residues. The CDR3 reads CASSLQGPSTEAFF.

The gene calls are TRBV3-1 and TRBJ2-2. The germline V gene encodes CDR1 LGHDT and CDR2 YNNKEL (reference sequence). The CDR3 consists of 14 residues. This CDR3 reads CASSHVPNTGELFF. Full variable domain (outside the CDR3, taken from reference TRBV3-1 and TRBJ2-2): DTAVSQTPKYLVTQMGNDKSIKCEQNLGHDTMYWYKQDSKKFLKIMFSYNNKELIINETVPNRFSPKSPDKAHLNLHINSLELGDSAVYFCASSHVPNTGELFFGEGSRLTVL.

The J gene is TRBJ2-7, the V gene TRBV12-3 or TRBV12-4. This CDR3 region has 11 residues. The CDR3 sequence is CASGISYEQYF.

The genes are TRBV6-5 and TRBJ2-1; there is no DNA to check the TCRdb D call of TRBD1. CDR1 is MNHEY and CDR2 is SVGAGI in the germline V gene. The CDR3 covers 14 residues. The CDR3 here is CASSNGGPYNEQFF.

The V and J genes are TRBV29-1 and TRBJ2-7. This CDR3 contains 11 residues. CDR1 is SQVTM and CDR2 is ANQGSEA in the germline V gene. The CDR3 region is CSVEDTREQYF.

V usage is TRBV7-6 and J usage is TRBJ2-7; TCRdb indicates TRBD1, and absent DNA this call remains unverified. Germline loops: CDR1 SGHVS, CDR2 FNYEAQ. The CDR3 is 13 residues long. The CDR3 here is CASSPPGINEQYF. The full variable domain, in which reference TRBV7-6 and TRBJ2-7 provide the parts outside the CDR3, is GAGVSQSPRYKVTKRGQDVALRCDPISGHVSLYWYRQALGQGPEFLTYFNYEAQQDKSGLPNDRFSAERPEGSISTLTIQRTEQRDSAMYRCASSPPGINEQYFGPGTRLTVT.

The genes are TRBV7-9 and TRBJ2-7; lacking DNA, the TRBD1 call made by TCRdb goes unchecked. From germline, CDR1 is SEHNR and CDR2 FQNEAQ (reference sequence). This CDR3 spans 16 amino acids. CDR3 sequence reads: CASSLATGGRAYEQYF.

This CDR3 reads CASSSNGLYVEPRDTQYF. The rearrangement joins TRBV13 to TRBJ2-3. The CDR3 has 18 residues. Germline assignment: CDR1 PRHDT and CDR2 FYEKMQ (reference sequence).